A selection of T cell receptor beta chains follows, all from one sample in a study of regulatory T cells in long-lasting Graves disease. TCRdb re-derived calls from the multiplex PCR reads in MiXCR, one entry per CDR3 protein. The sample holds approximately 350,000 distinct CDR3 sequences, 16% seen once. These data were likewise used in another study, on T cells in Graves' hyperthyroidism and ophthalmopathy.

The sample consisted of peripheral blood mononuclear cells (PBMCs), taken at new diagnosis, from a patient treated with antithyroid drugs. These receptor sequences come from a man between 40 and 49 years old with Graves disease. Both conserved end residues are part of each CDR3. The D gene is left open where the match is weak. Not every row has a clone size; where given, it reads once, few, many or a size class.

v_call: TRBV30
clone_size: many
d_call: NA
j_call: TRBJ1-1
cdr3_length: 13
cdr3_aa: CAWNVRRNTEAFF
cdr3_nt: TGTGCCTGGAACGTTAGACGAAACACTGAAGCTTTCTTT

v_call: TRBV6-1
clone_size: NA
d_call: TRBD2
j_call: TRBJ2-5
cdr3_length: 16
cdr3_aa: CASSDPMGGGLETQCF
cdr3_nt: TGTGCCAGCAGTGACCCTATGGGGGGGGGGTTAGAGACCCAGTGCTTC

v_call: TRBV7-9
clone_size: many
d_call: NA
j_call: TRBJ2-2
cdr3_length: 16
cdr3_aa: CASSFLPKANTGELFF
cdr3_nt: TGTGCCAGCAGCTTTTTACCGAAAGCGAACACCGGGGAGCTGTTTTTT

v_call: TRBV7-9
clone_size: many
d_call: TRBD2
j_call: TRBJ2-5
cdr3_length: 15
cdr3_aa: CASSPAGGPRETQYF
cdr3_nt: TGTGCCAGCAGCCCAGCGGGGGGGCCCCGAGAGACCCAGTACTTC

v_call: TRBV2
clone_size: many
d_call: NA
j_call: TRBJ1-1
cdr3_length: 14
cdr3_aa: CASSVGGRGTEAFF
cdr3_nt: TGTGCCAGCAGTGTTGGAGGCAGGGGCACTGAAGCTTTCTTT

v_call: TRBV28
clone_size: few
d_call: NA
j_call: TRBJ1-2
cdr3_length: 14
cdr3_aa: CASSEPGGNYGYTF
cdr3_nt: TGTGCCAGCAGTGAGCCAGGAGGAAACTATGGCTACACCTTC

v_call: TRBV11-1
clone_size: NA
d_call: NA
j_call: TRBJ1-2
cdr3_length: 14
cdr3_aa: CASSLQSTGYGYTF
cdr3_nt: TGTGCCAGCAGCTTACAGTCGACCGGCTATGGCTACACCTTC

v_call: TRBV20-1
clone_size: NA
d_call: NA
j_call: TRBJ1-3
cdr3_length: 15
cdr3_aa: CSARDPRASGNTIYF
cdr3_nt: TGCAGTGCTAGAGATCCCAGGGCGTCTGGAAACACCATATATTTT

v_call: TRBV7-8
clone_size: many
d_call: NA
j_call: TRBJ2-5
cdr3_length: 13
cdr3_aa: CASSRTRLETQYF
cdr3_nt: TGTGCCAGCAGCCGTACGAGGTTGGAGACCCAGTACTTC

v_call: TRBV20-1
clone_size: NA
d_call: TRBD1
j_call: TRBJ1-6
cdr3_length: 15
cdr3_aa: CSAPQGAIYNSPLHF
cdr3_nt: TGCAGTGCTCCGCAGGGGGCGATCTATAATTCACCCCTCCACTTT

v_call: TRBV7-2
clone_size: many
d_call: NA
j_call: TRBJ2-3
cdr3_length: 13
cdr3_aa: CASRRTVTDTQYF
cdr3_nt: TGTGCCAGCAGACGGACAGTAACAGATACGCAGTATTTT

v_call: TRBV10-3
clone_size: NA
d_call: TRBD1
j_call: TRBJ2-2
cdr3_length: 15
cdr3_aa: CAIRTGGVSTGELFF
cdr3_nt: TGTGCCATCAGGACAGGGGGCGTGAGCACCGGGGAGCTGTTTTTT

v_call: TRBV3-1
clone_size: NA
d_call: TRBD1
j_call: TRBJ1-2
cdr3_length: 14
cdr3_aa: CASSQDDRDMSYTF
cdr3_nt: TGTGCCAGCAGCCAAGACGACAGGGACATGAGCTACACCTTC

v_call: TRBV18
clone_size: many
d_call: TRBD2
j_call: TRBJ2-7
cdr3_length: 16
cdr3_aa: CASSPRLAGADYEQYF
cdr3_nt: TGTGCCAGCTCACCTAGACTAGCGGGGGCGGACTACGAGCAGTACTTC

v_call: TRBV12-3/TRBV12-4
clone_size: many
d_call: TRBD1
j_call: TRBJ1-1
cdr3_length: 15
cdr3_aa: CASSPGDRGNTEAFF
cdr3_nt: TGTGCCAGCAGCCCAGGGGACAGGGGGAACACTGAAGCTTTCTTT

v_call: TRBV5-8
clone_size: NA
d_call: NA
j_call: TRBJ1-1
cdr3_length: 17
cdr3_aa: CASSSRGDTIVNTEAFF
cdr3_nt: TGTGCCAGCAGCTCCCGAGGGGACACCATTGTTAACACTGAAGCTTTCTTT

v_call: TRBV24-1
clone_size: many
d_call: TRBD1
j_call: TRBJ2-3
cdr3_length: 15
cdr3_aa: CATSDLGDRAYTQYF
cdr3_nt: TGTGCCACCAGTGATTTAGGGGACAGGGCATATACGCAGTATTTT

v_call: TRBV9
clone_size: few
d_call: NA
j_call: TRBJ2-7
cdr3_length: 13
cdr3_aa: CASSVGVQGEKYF
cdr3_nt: TGTGCCAGCAGCGTAGGAGTCCAGGGAGAGAAGTACTTC

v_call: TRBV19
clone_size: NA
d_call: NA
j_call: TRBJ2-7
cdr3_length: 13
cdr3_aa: CASRLASSYEQYF
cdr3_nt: TGTGCCAGTAGACTAGCCAGCTCCTACGAGCAGTACTTC

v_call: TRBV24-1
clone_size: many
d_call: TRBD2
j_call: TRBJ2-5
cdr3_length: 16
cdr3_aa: CATSDSGTSGGETQYF
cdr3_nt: TGTGCCACCAGTGATTCCGGGACTAGCGGGGGAGAGACCCAGTACTTC

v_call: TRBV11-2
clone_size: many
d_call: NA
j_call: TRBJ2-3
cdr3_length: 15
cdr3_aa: CASSLGGLSTDTQYF
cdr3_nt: TGTGCCAGCAGCTTAGGGGGACTCAGCACAGATACGCAGTATTTT

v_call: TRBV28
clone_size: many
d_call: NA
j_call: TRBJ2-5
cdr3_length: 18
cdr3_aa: CASSLIRGLRGYQETQYF
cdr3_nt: TGTGCCAGCAGTTTAATTAGAGGGCTAAGGGGGTACCAAGAGACCCAGTACTTC

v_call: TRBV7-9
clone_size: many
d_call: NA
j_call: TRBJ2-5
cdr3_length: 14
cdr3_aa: CASSAQARGETQYF
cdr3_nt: TGTGCCAGCAGCGCCCAGGCCCGGGGAGAGACCCAGTACTTC

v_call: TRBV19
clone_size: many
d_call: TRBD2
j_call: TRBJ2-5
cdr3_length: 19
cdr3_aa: CASSIVPSLAGDDLETQYF
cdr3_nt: TGTGCCAGTAGTATAGTACCCTCACTAGCGGGGGATGATTTGGAGACCCAGTACTTC

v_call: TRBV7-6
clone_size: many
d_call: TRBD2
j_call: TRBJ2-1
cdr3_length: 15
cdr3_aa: CASSLTRGDYNEQFF
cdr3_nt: TGTGCCAGCAGCTTAACGCGGGGGGATTACAATGAGCAGTTCTTC

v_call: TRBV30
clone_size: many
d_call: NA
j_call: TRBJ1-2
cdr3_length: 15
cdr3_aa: CAWSVRLRGGYGYTF
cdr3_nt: TGTGCCTGGAGTGTACGCCTCCGGGGTGGCTATGGCTACACCTTC

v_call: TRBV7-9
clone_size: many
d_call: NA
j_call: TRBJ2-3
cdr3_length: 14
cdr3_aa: CASSLSGDTDTQYF
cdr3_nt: TGTGCCAGCAGCTTATCGGGAGACACAGATACGCAGTATTTT

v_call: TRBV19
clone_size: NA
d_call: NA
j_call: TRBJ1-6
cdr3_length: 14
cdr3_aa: CASSQLISSSPLHF
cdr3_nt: TGTGCCAGTAGCCAATTGATATCAAGTTCACCCCTCCACTTT

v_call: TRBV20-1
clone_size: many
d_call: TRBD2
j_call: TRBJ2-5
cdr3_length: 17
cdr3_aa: CSAPSPTSGGARETQYF
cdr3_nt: TGCAGTGCTCCCAGCCCCACTAGCGGGGGGGCCCGGGAGACCCAGTACTTC

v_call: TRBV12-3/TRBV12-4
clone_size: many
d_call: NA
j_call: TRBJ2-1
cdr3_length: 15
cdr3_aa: CASSSVRQDHNEQFF
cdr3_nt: TGTGCCAGCAGTTCCGTAAGACAGGACCACAATGAGCAGTTCTTC